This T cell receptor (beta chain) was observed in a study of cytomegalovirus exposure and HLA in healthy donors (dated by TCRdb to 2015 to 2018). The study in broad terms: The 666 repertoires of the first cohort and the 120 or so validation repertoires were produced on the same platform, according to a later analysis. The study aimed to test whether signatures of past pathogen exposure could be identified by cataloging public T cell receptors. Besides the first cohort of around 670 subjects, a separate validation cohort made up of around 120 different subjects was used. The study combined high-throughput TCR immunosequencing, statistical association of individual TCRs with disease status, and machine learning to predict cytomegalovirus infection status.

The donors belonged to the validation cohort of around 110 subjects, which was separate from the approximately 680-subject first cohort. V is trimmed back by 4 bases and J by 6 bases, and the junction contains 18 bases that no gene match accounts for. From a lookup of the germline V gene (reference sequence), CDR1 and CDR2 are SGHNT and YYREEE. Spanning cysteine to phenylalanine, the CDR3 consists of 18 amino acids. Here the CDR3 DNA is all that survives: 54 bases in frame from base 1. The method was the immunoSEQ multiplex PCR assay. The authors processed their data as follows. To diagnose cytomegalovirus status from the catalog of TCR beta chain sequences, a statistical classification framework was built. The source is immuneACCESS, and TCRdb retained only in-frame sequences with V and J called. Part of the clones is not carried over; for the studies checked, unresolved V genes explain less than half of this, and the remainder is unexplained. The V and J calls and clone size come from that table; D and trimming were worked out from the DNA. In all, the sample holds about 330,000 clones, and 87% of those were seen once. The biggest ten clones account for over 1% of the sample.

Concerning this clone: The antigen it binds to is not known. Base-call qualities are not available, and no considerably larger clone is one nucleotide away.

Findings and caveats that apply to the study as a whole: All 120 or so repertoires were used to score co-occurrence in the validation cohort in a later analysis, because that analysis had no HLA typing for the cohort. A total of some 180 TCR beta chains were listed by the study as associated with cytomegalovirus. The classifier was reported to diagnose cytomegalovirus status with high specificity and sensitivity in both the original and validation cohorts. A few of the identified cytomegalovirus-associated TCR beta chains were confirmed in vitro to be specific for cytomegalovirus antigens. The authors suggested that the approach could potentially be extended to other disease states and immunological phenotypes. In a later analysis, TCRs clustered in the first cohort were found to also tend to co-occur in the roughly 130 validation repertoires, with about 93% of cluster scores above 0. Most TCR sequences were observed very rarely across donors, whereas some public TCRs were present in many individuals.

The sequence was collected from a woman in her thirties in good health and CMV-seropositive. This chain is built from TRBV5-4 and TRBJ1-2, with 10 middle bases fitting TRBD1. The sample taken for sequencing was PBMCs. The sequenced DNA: TGTGCCAGCAGCCCTAACCTACGAAGCGGGACAGGGGATAATGGCTACACCTTC. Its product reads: CASSPNLRSGTGDNGYTF. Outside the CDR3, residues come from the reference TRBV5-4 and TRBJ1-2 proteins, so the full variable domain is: ETGVTQSPTHLIKTRGQQVTLRCSSQSGHNTVSWYQQALGQGPQFIFQYYREEENGRGNFPPRFSGLQFPNYSSELNVNALELDDSALYLCASSPNLRSGTGDNGYTFGSGTRLTVV.